This TCR beta chain was profiled in a study of T cell clones after liver transplantation. Study at large: Three of the eight recipients were HCV-positive; the rest had non-autoimmune, non-viral transplant indications.

The CDR3 is 12 residues long. Germline-derived CDR1 and CDR2 are SGDLS and YYNGEE. Deletions cut 7 bases from V and 4 bases from J, with 11 bases between. Repertoires were generated with immunoSEQ multiplex PCR, while TCRdb's copy carries only in-frame clones and drops some. The repertoire holds about 15,000 clones, with about four fifths as singletons. The sample was CD8+ T cells from blood, taken roughly 50 months after liver transplant. The TCR originated in a human patient who received a liver transplant. T cells may partly derive from the graft donor. The V gene is TRBV9, the J gene TRBJ1-2; D unclear. CDR3 nucleotide sequence: TGTGCCAGCTCTAATCGCGGCTATGGCTACACCTTC. Its protein product is CASSNRGYGYTF.